Listed here is a single T cell receptor (beta chain). Its matching antigen is unknown. A much larger clone differs from this one at a single base, so this may be a read error. Authors of the study amplified TCR beta CDR3 regions from RNA transcripts. First-round RT-PCR targeting the TCR CDR3 was performed with the HTBI primer set. Each CDR3 protein is one row after TCRdb ran MiXCR on the multiplex PCR reads. Among some 620,000 distinct CDR3 sequences listed, 15% to 20% were seen once. This sample was included in a study of T cells in Graves' hyperthyroidism and ophthalmopathy. Overall study context: It was at initial diagnosis, before any treatment, that peripheral blood was collected. The study's findings and limits: Stable hyperthyroidism was told apart from ophthalmopathy by a model built on 13 V-J features.

V was trimmed by 6 bases and J by 1 base, leaving 19 bases between them. CDR3 length: 16 amino acids. Per germline, CDR1 MNHEY and CDR2 SVGEGT. What was sequenced was blood. The clonotype comes from a woman in her thirties with Graves' hyperthyroidism. V and J are TRBV6-2 or TRBV6-3 and TRBJ2-7; possibly TRBD2 for D (5 bases). The CDR3 is CASRGMDRTGSYEQYF. Here the CDR3 DNA reads TGTGCCAGCAGGGGAATGGATAGGACTGGATCCTACGAGCAGTACTTC.